This T cell receptor beta chain was profiled in a study of blood T cell repertoires in COVID-19. Germline loops: CDR1 SGHAT, CDR2 FQNNGV. The CDR3 consists of 14 residues. Trimming pared 5 bases from V and 3 bases from J, leaving 12 bases between. As processed by the authors: Quantification of nucleated cells was approximated via reference gene primer amplification. Assay: immunoSEQ multiplex PCR; the TCRdb copy retains only in-frame clones and omits some. The V and J calls and clone size are taken from that table; D and trimming were inferred from the DNA. This sample has hundreds of thousands of clones; about 86% occur once, and the top ten carry roughly 10%.

The sequence derives from a woman of 80 years or more with acute or convalescent COVID-19. The sample comprised peripheral blood. The rearrangement joins TRBV11-2 to TRBJ2-3; a weak D match, TRBD2 (5 bases). CDR3 bases: TGTGCCAGCAGCAGTAGCGTGTTTACAGATACGCAGTATTTT. It codes for CASSSSVFTDTQYF.